This T cell receptor (beta chain) was retrieved from a study of response to subunit inactivated influenza vaccine. Germline V gene lookup returns CDR1 SEHNR and CDR2 FQNEAQ (reference sequence). Trimming pared 6 bases from V and 1 base from J, leaving 15 bases between. The CDR3 extends over 15 amino acids. MiXCR was run by TCRdb on the RT-PCR reads, yielding one entry per CDR3 protein. The sample holds about 520,000 distinct CDR3 sequences; 25% are singletons and the top ten take under 2.5%. About this clonotype: Antigen unknown.

Study-level results: T cells newly recruited by each seasonal influenza vaccination are few, the authors suggested.

Material: CD4+ T cells sorted from PBMCs, obtained more than 4 days after vaccination. This chain connects TRBV7-9 to TRBJ2-5; D possibly corresponds to TRBD1 (5 bases). The sequence was collected from a man aged 45 to 65 who received an inactivated influenza vaccine. CDR3 sequence (DNA): TGTGCCAGCAGGGGGCTTTTGGGATCCCAAGAGACCCAGTACTTC. Translation: CASRGLLGSQETQYF.